The subject of this entry is one T cell receptor (beta chain). Germline CDR1 and CDR2: MNHEY and SVGEGT. The germline V and J ends were trimmed by 6 bases and 3 bases, with 18 bases remaining between them. The CDR3 is 15 amino acids. The sample is drawn from a study of blood T cell repertoires in COVID-19. About the research overall: Sources were T cells, B-cell-depleted T cells, or PBMCs; the material itself was cDNA or gDNA.

In the original processing: Researchers report that nucleated cell counts were estimated from reference gene primer amplification. TCRdb's table, derived via immunoSEQ multiplex PCR, lists solely in-frame clones and lacks some. The V and J calls and the clone size are those of that table, but D and trimming were determined from the DNA. The sample shows around 180,000 clones, roughly nine tenths of them seen only once. What was sequenced was peripheral blood. This TCR was recovered from a man between 65 and 85 years old with active or convalescent COVID-19. The chain carries TRBV6-2 or TRBV6-3 and TRBJ2-7, with D possibly matching TRBD2 (6 bases). CDR3 DNA sequence: TGTGCCAGCAGCGAATCCGGGACTCGGTTCTACGAGCAGTACTTC. This gives the protein CASSESGTRFYEQYF.